The entry below gives a single T cell receptor beta chain sequence along with its context. Its antigen remains unknown. This record belongs to a study of beta chain features in type 1 diabetes. Study as a whole: Patients did not differ from healthy donors in age, gender or cell yield. Investigators examined under 140 million sorted cells across all samples. Study-wide results and limits: Cells carrying high TCR expression could end up over-represented when cDNA is sequenced.

Sorted CD4+ subsets: naive, central memory, regulatory, stem cell-like memory (CD45RO/CCR7/CD25/CD127/CD95/CD27 panel). Investigators reverse transcribed all isolated RNA, so they sequenced expressed TCRB transcripts. Using immunoSEQ multiplex PCR, the repertoire was profiled, and TCRdb retains in-frame clones only, with some absent. The table has roughly 130,000 clones, just over 9% seen once. The germline V gene has CDR1 SGHTA and CDR2 FQGNSA. Trimming cost V 4 bases and J 2 bases; bases outside gene matches: 1. This CDR3 has 15 residues. The clonotype was recovered from a man younger than 30 in good health. The sequencing sample was made of central memory CD4+ T cells from blood. The chain uses TRBV7-2 and TRBJ2-2; 10 bases are a match to TRBD2. CDR3 protein: CASSSSGGNTGELFF. The CDR3 DNA is TGTGCCAGCAGCTCTAGCGGGGGCAACACCGGGGAGCTGTTTTTT.